This T cell receptor beta chain was obtained from a study of regulatory T cells in long-lasting Graves disease. With V trimmed by 5 bases and J by 2 bases, 7 bases remained unmatched. CDR3 size: 15 residues. CDR1 is SEHNR, CDR2 FQNEAQ, per germline (reference sequence). Time point meaning: persistent/refractory GD, antithyroid drugs over 5 years with positive TRAb. The authors made the TCR library using RNA they extracted from PBMCs. Diagnosing Graves' disease relied on the American Thyroid Association guidelines. Combining iRepertoire HTBI primers with Arm-PCR of CDR3 regions, the authors built TCR beta libraries. MiXCR was run by TCRdb on the multiplex PCR reads, yielding one entry per CDR3 protein. The sample carries 310,000 or so distinct CDR3 sequences, around 19% recorded once. This clonotype was recorded many times.

This clonotype was sampled from a female donor with Graves disease. The starting material was peripheral blood mononuclear cells (PBMCs), obtained when the disease was refractory, from a patient treated with antithyroid drugs. This chain connects TRBV7-9 to TRBJ2-7; 9 positions match TRBD1. CDR3 DNA: TGTGCCAGCAGCCGAGATGGGACAGGGCCCTACGAGCAGTACTTC. This sequence encodes CASSRDGTGPYEQYF.